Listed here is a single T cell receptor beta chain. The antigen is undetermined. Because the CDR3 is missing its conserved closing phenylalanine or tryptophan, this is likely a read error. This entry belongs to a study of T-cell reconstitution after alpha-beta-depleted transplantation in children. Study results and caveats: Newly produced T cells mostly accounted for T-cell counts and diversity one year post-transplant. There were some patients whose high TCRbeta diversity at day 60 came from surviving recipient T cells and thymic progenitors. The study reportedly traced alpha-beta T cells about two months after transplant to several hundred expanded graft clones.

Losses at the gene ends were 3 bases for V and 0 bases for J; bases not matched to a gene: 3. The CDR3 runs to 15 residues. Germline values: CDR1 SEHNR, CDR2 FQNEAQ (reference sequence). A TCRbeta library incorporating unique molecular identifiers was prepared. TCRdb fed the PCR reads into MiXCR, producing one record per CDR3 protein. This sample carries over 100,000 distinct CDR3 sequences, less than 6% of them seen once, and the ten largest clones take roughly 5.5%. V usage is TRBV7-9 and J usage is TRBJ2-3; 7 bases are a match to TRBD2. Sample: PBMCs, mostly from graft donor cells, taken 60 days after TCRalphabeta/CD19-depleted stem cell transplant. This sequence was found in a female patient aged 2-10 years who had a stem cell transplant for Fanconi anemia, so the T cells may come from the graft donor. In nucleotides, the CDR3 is TGTGCCAGCAGCTTCCTTAGCGGGAGCACAGATACGCAGTATTCT. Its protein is CASSFLSGSTDTQYS.